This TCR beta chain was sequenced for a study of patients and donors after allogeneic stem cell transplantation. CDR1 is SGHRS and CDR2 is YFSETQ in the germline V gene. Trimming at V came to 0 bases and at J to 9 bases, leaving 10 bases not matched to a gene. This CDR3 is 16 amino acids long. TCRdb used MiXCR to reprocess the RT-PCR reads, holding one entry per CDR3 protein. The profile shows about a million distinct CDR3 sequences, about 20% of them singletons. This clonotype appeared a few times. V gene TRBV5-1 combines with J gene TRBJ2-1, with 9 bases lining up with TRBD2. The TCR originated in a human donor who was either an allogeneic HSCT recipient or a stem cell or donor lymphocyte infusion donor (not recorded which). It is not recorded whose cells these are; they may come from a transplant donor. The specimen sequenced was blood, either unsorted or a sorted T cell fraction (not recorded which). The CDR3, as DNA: TGCGCCAGCAGCTTGGGACCTAGCGGGGAAAGTAGTGAGCAGTTCTTC. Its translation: CASSLGPSGESSEQFF. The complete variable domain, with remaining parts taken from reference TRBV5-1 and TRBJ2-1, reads KAGVTQTPRYLIKTRGQQVTLSCSPISGHRSVSWYQQTPGQGLQFLFEYFSETQRNKGNFPGRFSGRQFSNSRSEMNVSTLELGDSALYLCASSLGPSGESSEQFFGPGTRLTVL.